Listed below are T cell receptor beta chains from one sample, sequenced in a study of CD8 T cells in Susac syndrome. TCRdb re-derived calls from the immunoSEQ multiplex PCR reads in MiXCR, one entry per CDR3 protein. The data hold about 200,000 distinct CDR3 sequences, with around 96% observed a single time. Sequenced material: CD4+ T cells from PBMCs. Receptors were obtained from a human donor with multiple sclerosis. The conserved cysteine and the conserved F or W are not part of the CDR3 here.

TRBJ2-1 TRBV30 AWSFSLPGLAAF
TRBJ2-5 TRBV30 AWSPYSSLQETQY
TRBJ2-3 TRBV2 ASSELTGTRALDTQY
TRBJ2-3 TRBV24-1 ATSDSAADTQY
TRBJ2-5 TRBV25-1 ASTRGRETQY
TRBJ1-2 TRBV3-1 ASRGLGYGYT
TRBJ2-7 TRBV3-1 ASSPTPSPYEQY
TRBJ2-7 TRBV7-6 ASSLAPGLSYEQY
TRBJ2-1 TRBV9 ASSVTSGSHNEQF
TRBJ2-3 TRBV29-1 SVRRGVGTDTQY
TRBJ1-2 TRBV20-1 SARARTGISYGYT
TRBJ2-1 TRBV7-2 ASSPRPGTGRREQF
TRBJ2-1 TRBV7-3 ASSLHATSGHEQF
TRBJ1-6 TRBV9 ASSPQGGDGQTLH
TRBJ1-5 TRBV20-1 SARDRAAPWSNQPQH
TRBJ2-3 TRBV5-4 ASSLLAGGRDTQY
TRBJ2-3 TRBV4-2 ASSPRLPTDTQY
TRBJ1-1 TRBV29-1 SVTLGRQNTEAF
TRBJ2-7 TRBV12-3/TRBV12-4 ASSSGQGASYEQY
TRBJ2-1 TRBV7-9 ASSPGWTSGNEQF
TRBJ2-4 TRBV5-1 ASSLSGSGDIQY
TRBJ1-1 TRBV20-1 SAMVQGTAF
TRBJ2-3 TRBV18 ASSPAFQSTDTQY
TRBJ1-6 TRBV7-3 ASSRLGGSYNSPLH
TRBJ1-1 TRBV24-1 ATADRNTEAF
TRBJ1-4 TRBV30 AWRGQAVNEKLF
TRBJ1-3 TRBV30 AWSVNPRGPGNTIY
TRBJ2-1 TRBV7-3 ASSSPGPYNEQF
TRBJ2-7 TRBV29-1 SVRTEIHYEQY
TRBJ1-1 TRBV2 ASRLQGEGTEAF
TRBJ1-2 TRBV20-1 SASGGSSYGYT
TRBJ2-7 TRBV29-1 SVEDWRAPGYEQY
TRBJ1-2 TRBV9 ASSQRGSVNYGYT
TRBJ2-1 TRBV29-1 SVRREPGGYNEQF
TRBJ2-1 TRBV25-1 ASSEYNEQF
TRBJ2-2 TRBV19 ASSMGRTVAGELF
TRBJ2-1 TRBV20-1 SGLTSGGNEQF
TRBJ2-1 TRBV5-6 ASSPGTFDEQF
TRBJ1-1 TRBV18 ASSRQDLNTEAF
TRBJ1-1 TRBV7-2 ASSSYLQGGLEAF
TRBJ1-5 TRBV12-3/TRBV12-4 ASSLGQPQH
TRBJ2-7 TRBV20-1 SARTPRYEQY
TRBJ2-7 TRBV7-2 ASSLQTYEQY
TRBJ1-1 TRBV7-9 ASNKQMVNTEAF